This T cell receptor beta chain was sequenced for a study of blood T cell repertoires in COVID-19. Looking at the study overall: Both acute and convalescent COVID-19 samples were obtained from the United States, Italy and Spain. Sample material is recorded as cDNA or gDNA derived from T cells, B-cell-depleted T cells, or PBMCs.

Seattle patients were enrolled during active infection and followed longitudinally. The CDR3 is made up of 15 amino acids. Looked up from germline, CDR1 is MNHEY and CDR2 is SMNVEV (reference sequence). Trimming left V 5 bases short and J 7 bases short, with 15 bases between. Clones were read by immunoSEQ multiplex PCR, and TCRdb kept only the in-frame ones, dropping some. The sample records a few hundred thousand clones, 90% being singletons. The source is a woman aged 60-70 years with COVID-19, enrolled during active disease. The sequencing input was peripheral blood. V is TRBV27 and J is TRBJ1-6; possibly TRBD1 for D (6 bases). CDR3 sequence: CASSTLDRLNSPLHF. CDR3 DNA sequence: TGTGCCAGCAGTACCCTGGACAGATTGAATTCACCCCTCCACTTT.